This TCR beta chain was captured by sequencing in a study of memory CD4+ T cells and cytomegalovirus serostatus. Across the whole study: Healthy Belgian adult donors included nine or ten CMV-positive and some 25 CMV-negative people. The study, taken as a whole, reports: Of 150 to 200 reported CMV TCRbeta sequences, just over 65 were found in memory CD4+ repertoires.

The data were produced by immunoSEQ multiplex PCR, yet TCRdb's version contains in-frame clones alone and is incomplete. This table has under 55,000 clones, over 60% appearing once. J lost 8 bases, V lost 4 bases, and 9 bases had no gene match. The CDR3 extends over 16 amino acids. CDR1 is MGHRA and CDR2 is YSYEKL in the germline V gene. The sort gate was single viable CD3+CD4+CD8-CD45RO+ cells for memory CD4+ T cells. Total CD4+ T cells were enriched by CD4 positive selection. A remark on this clone: The antigen remains undetermined.

V is TRBV4-1 and J is TRBJ2-1; 12 bases match TRBD2. The specimen was memory CD4+ T cells from blood. The sequence was collected from an adult in good health and CMV-seropositive. Written as DNA, the CDR3 is TGCGCCAGCAGCCCCCGGACTAGCGGGACCAGGGATGAGCAGTTCTTC. Residues: CASSPRTSGTRDEQFF.